One and the same sample provided the 15 T cell receptor beta chains below, sequenced in a study of T-cell memory formation after mild COVID-19. TCRdb passed the 5' RACE reads through MiXCR, listing each CDR3 protein once. The table includes about 270,000 distinct CDR3 sequences, approximately 15% detected once. The sample consisted of PBMCs or a T cell subset sorted from them (not recorded which). The receptor source for this set is an adult woman who had mild COVID-19 (a few samples of this study predate the infection). Cell type and time point are not known.

This clonotype has at least ten counts. This chain joins TRBV24-1 and TRBJ2-3, with 9 nucleotides matching TRBD2. The CDR3 is 15 residues long. Germline V CDR1 and CDR2: KGHDR, SFDVKD. The J segment lost 2 bases and the V segment lost 6 bases, leaving 5 bases of the junction unmatched. The CDR3 DNA is TGTGCCACCAGTATAAGCGGGAGGACCACAGATACGCAGTATTTT. It yields the protein CATSISGRTTDTQYF.

This clonotype was seen more than once but under ten times. V usage is TRBV4-1 and J usage is TRBJ2-4; D is perhaps TRBD2 (6 bases). Between the trimmed V and J ends, which lost 1 base and 0 bases, there was a span of 28 bases. The CDR3 is made up of 22 amino acids. From germline, CDR1 is MGHRA and CDR2 YSYEKL. The CDR3 sequence: CASSQAPPLGGELKIAKNIQYF. The CDR3 DNA is TGCGCCAGCAGCCAAGCTCCGCCCCTCGGCGGGGAGTTAAAAATAGCCAAAAACATTCAGTACTTC.

This clonotype was detected a few times. The V gene is TRBV5-4, the J gene TRBJ2-6; 9 nucleotides line up with TRBD1. The CDR3 has 19 amino acids. Germline V gene lookup returns CDR1 SGHNT and CDR2 YYREEE (reference sequence). Trimming cost V 4 bases and J 1 base; bases outside gene matches: 12. The CDR3 sequence is CASSRGPGQGSSGANVLTF. In DNA, the CDR3 is TGTGCCAGCAGCAGAGGTCCGGGACAGGGATCATCTGGGGCCAACGTCCTGACTTTC.

V gene TRBV5-1 combines with J gene TRBJ2-7, with D unresolved. The germline CDR1 and CDR2 sequences are SGHRS and YFSETQ. CDR3 size: 14 residues. V gave up 2 bases and J gave up 1 base, with 10 bases separating them. CDR3 amino acids: CASSFSDTSYEQYF. Here the CDR3 DNA reads TGCGCCAGCAGCTTCAGTGACACTTCCTACGAGCAGTACTTC.

The rearrangement joins TRBV19 to TRBJ1-3, with TRBD1 matching 10 bases. Germline V CDR1 and CDR2: LNHDA, SQIVND (reference sequence). The CDR3 sequence is 15 residues long. V lost 5 bases to trimming and J lost 3 bases; unmatched junction nucleotides: 4. The CDR3 nucleotides are TGTGCCAGTAGTCCGGGACAGGGGTATGGAAACACCATATATTTT. Translated: CASSPGQGYGNTIYF.

The chain joins TRBV20-1 to TRBJ2-5; maybe TRBD1 (6 bases). The CDR3 covers 14 residues. V was clipped by 6 bases and J by 7 bases, with 21 bases between them. Germline CDR1 DFQATT, CDR2 SNEGSKA (reference sequence). CDR3 coding DNA: TGCAGTGCAGGAAACAGGGACGGAATTGGGACCCAGTACTTC. It specifies CSAGNRDGIGTQYF.

This clonotype was detected a few times. This chain uses TRBV24-1 with TRBJ2-1; no clear D gene. V was cut by 7 bases and J by 5 bases, with 5 bases left in between. Germline-derived CDR1 and CDR2 are KGHDR and SFDVKD. CDR3 size: 11 residues. As DNA, the CDR3 is TGTGCCACCAGGGGCCACAATGAGCAGTTCTTC. This gives the protein CATRGHNEQFF.

The chain joins TRBV12-3 or TRBV12-4 to TRBJ2-5, with 14 bases lining up with TRBD2. The ends lost 5 bases at V and 5 bases at J; junction bases unmatched: 4. This CDR3 region has 15 residues. The DNA for the CDR3 is TGTGCCAGCAGTGTGACTAGCGGGGGGGTGGAGACCCAGTACTTC. Its protein is CASSVTSGGVETQYF.

Ten or more counts support this clonotype. The CDR3 nucleotides read TGCGCCAGCAGCCAAGATAGTATCCCTAATGAAAAACTGTTTTTT. It encodes CASSQDSIPNEKLFF. This chain links TRBV4-1 with TRBJ1-4; no firm D call. This CDR3 is 15 amino acids long. Trimming removed 0 bases at V and 3 bases at J, with 8 bases between. CDR1 is MGHRA and CDR2 is YSYEKL in the germline V gene.

This clonotype was seen only a few times. This chain links TRBV6-1 with TRBJ1-3; D ambiguous. Trimming left V 7 bases short and J 2 bases short, with 15 bases between. The CDR3 loop spans 15 amino acids. The germline V gene has CDR1 MNHNS and CDR2 SASEGT. The CDR3: CASTVATGTGNTIYF. CDR3 nucleotide sequence: TGTGCCAGCACGGTGGCAACGGGTACTGGAAACACCATATATTTT.

This clonotype was seen ten or more times. The genes are TRBV29-1 and TRBJ1-4; 7 bases align to TRBD1. The CDR3 has 15 amino acids. Germline loops: CDR1 SQVTM, CDR2 ANQGSEA. Germline trimming cut 6 bases from V and 5 bases from J; bases unmatched to any gene: 12. In DNA, the CDR3 is TGCAGCGTCGCCAGGGGGACAGCGTTAAATGAAAAACTGTTTTTT. Translated: CSVARGTALNEKLFF. Full variable domain (outside the CDR3, taken from reference TRBV29-1 and TRBJ1-4): SAVISQKPSRDICQRGTSLTIQCQVDSQVTMMFWYRQQPGQSLTLIATANQGSEATYESGFVIDKFPISRPNLTFSTLTVSNMSPEDSSIYLCSVARGTALNEKLFFGSGTQLSVL.

The chain uses TRBV10-3 and TRBJ2-7, with D perhaps matching TRBD1 (6 bases). Trimming stripped 4 bases from V and 3 bases from J, with 13 bases between. Per the germline V gene, CDR1 is ENHRY and CDR2 is SYGVKD. This CDR3 spans 14 amino acids. CDR3: CAISGAGDLYEQYF. DNA of the CDR3: TGTGCCATCAGTGGGGCAGGGGATCTCTACGAGCAGTACTTC.

This clonotype was detected ten times or more. The chain combines TRBV20-1 with TRBJ2-3, with D unclear. The CDR3 runs 11 residues. The germline V gene has CDR1 DFQATT and CDR2 SNEGSKA (reference sequence). The germline V and J ends were trimmed by 5 bases and 3 bases, with 6 bases remaining between them. In nucleotides, the CDR3 is TGCAGTGCTCCCTCAACAGATACGCAGTATTTT. It codes for CSAPSTDTQYF.

This clonotype was observed a few times. The genes are TRBV20-1 and TRBJ1-1, with a possible D match to TRBD1 (6 bases). The CDR3 is 15 amino acids. Trimming removed 0 bases from V and 0 bases from J, with 11 bases in between. Germline V lookup: CDR1 DFQATT, CDR2 SNEGSKA (reference sequence). This CDR3 is CSAREAGQLNTEAFF. The CDR3 DNA sequence: TGCAGTGCTAGAGAAGCGGGACAATTGAACACTGAAGCTTTCTTT.

This chain uses TRBV2 with TRBJ2-3; weak D call: TRBD1 (5 bases). The CDR3 has 15 amino acids. In germline, CDR1 is SNHLY, CDR2 FYNNEI. The V and J ends lost 0 bases and 5 bases respectively, with 12 bases between them. CDR3 protein: CASSEAASGLDTQYF. In DNA form, the CDR3 reads TGTGCCAGCAGTGAAGCGGCCTCAGGGCTAGATACGCAGTATTTT.